This entry lists 24 T cell receptor beta chains sequenced from one sample in a study of blood T cells in healthy people across ages. A J-beta primer mix and a sample-barcoded 5' primer were used in a second PCR of about 7 to 12 cycles. TCRdb fed the 5' RACE reads into MiXCR, producing one record per CDR3 protein. Counted here are some 710,000 distinct CDR3 sequences, about 46% occurring once; the ten biggest clones make up approximately 18%. Specimen: blood. Receptor source: a man at least 80 years old in good health.

The V gene is TRBV18, the J gene TRBJ2-2; D is unclear. Germline CDR1 is KGHSH and CDR2 is LQKENI. The CDR3 length is 15 residues. V was cut by 1 base and J by 7 bases, with 13 bases left in between. The CDR3 sequence is CASSPRSSQSGELFF. For the CDR3, the DNA is TGTGCCAGCTCACCACGTTCCAGCCAGAGCGGGGAGCTGTTTTTT.

This clonotype was counted a few times. The rearrangement links TRBV7-2 to TRBJ2-7; the match to TRBD1 covers 10 bases. J was trimmed by 2 bases and V by 5 bases; bases with no gene match: 3. Germline values: CDR1 SGHTA, CDR2 FQGNSA. This CDR3 is built from 14 residues. The CDR3 nucleotides are TGTGCCAGCAGCCCGGACAGGGGGGCCTACGAGCAGTACTTC. It is translated as CASSPDRGAYEQYF.

The chain has TRBV29-1 and TRBJ1-1; TRBD1 agrees at 9 bases. The CDR3 has 15 amino acids. The V and J ends lost 6 bases and 3 bases, in that order; junction bases with no gene match: 11. CDR1 and CDR2 (germline): SQVTM, ANQGSEA. Written as DNA, the CDR3 is TGCAGCGTATATGACAGGGGGTCACGGGACACTGAAGCTTTCTTT. Its translation is CSVYDRGSRDTEAFF.

This clonotype was detected only a few times. V gene TRBV7-2 combines with J gene TRBJ1-4, with a tentative D call TRBD1 (6 bases). Trimming stripped 5 bases from V and 6 bases from J, with 16 bases between. Germline-derived CDR1 and CDR2 are SGHTA and FQGNSA. This CDR3 is built from 15 residues. The chain's CDR3 is CASSPNRVPYEKLFF. DNA for the CDR3: TGTGCCAGCAGCCCTAACAGGGTCCCTTATGAAAAACTGTTTTTT.

V usage is TRBV11-2 and J usage is TRBJ2-4; 7 nucleotides align to TRBD1. The V and J ends lost 3 bases and 3 bases, in that order; junction bases with no gene match: 8. Germline V gene lookup returns CDR1 SGHAT and CDR2 FQNNGV. CDR3 length: 16 residues. DNA of the CDR3: TGTGCCAGCAGCTTGAAGGGGGCGGCGGACAAAAACATTCAGTACTTC. Translation: CASSLKGAADKNIQYF.

To note about this clonotype: Relative to the germline gene, one junction end is altered; a read error may explain this. J is TRBJ2-7 and V is TRBV20-1; weak D call: TRBD2 (6 bases). The CDR3 is made up of 14 amino acids. Germline CDR1 DFQATT, CDR2 SNEGSKA (reference sequence). The CDR3 is CSTRPTPGGNEQYF. CDR3 coding DNA: TGCAGTACTAGACCGACCCCTGGGGGGAACGAGCAGTACTTC.

This clonotype was detected once. The chain has TRBV7-3 and TRBJ2-7; TRBD1 might be the D (6 bases). The CDR3 extends over 15 amino acids. The germline V gene encodes CDR1 SGHTA and CDR2 FQGTGA. With 5 bases removed from V and 2 bases from J, the gap between germline ends came to 16 bases. Here the CDR3 reads CASSLMDSPTYEQYF. CDR3 DNA sequence: TGTGCCAGCAGCCTGATGGACAGCCCAACCTACGAGCAGTACTTC.

The J gene is TRBJ2-5, the V gene TRBV9; D ambiguous. CDR3 length equals 15 residues. Germline V gene lookup returns CDR1 SGDLS and CDR2 YYNGEE. Trimming stripped 3 bases from V and 5 bases from J, with 17 bases between. CDR3 region: CASSELAREWETQYF. CDR3 coding DNA: TGTGCCAGCAGCGAACTTGCGAGAGAATGGGAGACCCAGTACTTC.

This rearrangement joins TRBV2 to TRBJ2-3, with D uncertain. CDR3 size: 14 residues. V lost 4 bases and J 6 bases, leaving 14 bases between the germline ends. Germline-derived CDR1 and CDR2 are SNHLY and FYNNEI. CDR3 in amino acids: CASSVGTRHDTQYF. Written as DNA, the CDR3 is TGTGCCAGCAGTGTGGGAACGCGGCACGATACGCAGTATTTT.

The chain combines TRBV14 with TRBJ1-6, with a possible D match to TRBD1 (6 bases). This CDR3 comprises 16 residues. Germline values: CDR1 SGHDN, CDR2 FVKESK. V was cut by 0 bases and J by 3 bases, with 9 bases left in between. The CDR3 region is CASSQDKGGYNSPLHF. CDR3 nucleotides: TGTGCCAGCAGCCAAGATAAAGGGGGCTATAATTCACCCCTCCACTTT.

This chain uses TRBV6-1 with TRBJ1-4, with 9 bases that match TRBD1. The V segment lost 7 bases and the J segment 2 bases; nucleotides outside the gene matches: 8. CDR1 is MNHNS, CDR2 SASEGT, per germline. CDR3 length equals 16 residues. CDR3 nucleotides: TGTGCCAGCAATCACAGGGGGCGCGGGACTAATGAAAAACTGTTTTTT. Protein product: CASNHRGRGTNEKLFF.

This clonotype appeared once. The V call is TRBV5-1, the J call TRBJ2-3; D is uncertain. The CDR3 is 14 amino acids. Germline-derived CDR1 and CDR2 are SGHRS and YFSETQ. V shed 4 bases and J shed 6 bases, with 15 bases lying between them. CDR3 sequence: CASSVAAPPDTQYF. The DNA of the CDR3 is TGCGCCAGCAGCGTTGCGGCTCCCCCCGATACGCAGTATTTT.

V gene TRBV7-2 combines with J gene TRBJ1-3; no reliable D call. The germline V gene encodes CDR1 SGHTA and CDR2 FQGNSA. V was shortened by 2 bases and J by 1 base, with 12 bases between the two germline ends. The CDR3 length is 16 residues. In DNA, the CDR3 is TGTGCCAGCAGCTTATTCGGGATAAGGTCTGGAAACACCATATATTTT. It yields the protein CASSLFGIRSGNTIYF.

Remarks on this clonotype: A read error may explain this, as a much larger clone is one base away. The chain couples TRBV28 to TRBJ2-1, with 12 bases matching TRBD2. From germline, CDR1 is MDHEN and CDR2 SYDVKM. The CDR3 consists of 15 residues. Trimming cost V 11 bases and J 8 bases; bases outside gene matches: 13. The CDR3 DNA is TGTGCCGGCGAACGCTTGACTAGCGGGAGTGATGAGCAGTTCTTC. Protein product: CAGERLTSGSDEQFF.

This clonotype has a handful of counts. This chain joins TRBV5-1 and TRBJ2-5; possible D gene TRBD1, 6 bases. V gave up 4 bases and J gave up 0 bases, with 16 bases separating them. The CDR3 sequence is 16 residues long. Germline V gene lookup returns CDR1 SGHRS and CDR2 YFSETQ. CDR3 sequence (DNA): TGCGCCAGCAGCACCGACAGGAGACAGCACCAAGAGACCCAGTACTTC. It specifies CASSTDRRQHQETQYF.

This sequence joins TRBV7-2 and TRBJ2-5; no reliable D call. This CDR3 spans 14 amino acids. CDR1 SGHTA and CDR2 FQGNSA come from the germline V gene. V was pared by 5 bases and J by 2 bases, with 12 bases between. CDR3 sequence reads: CASSPGVDQETQYF. DNA for the CDR3: TGTGCCAGCAGCCCGGGCGTAGATCAAGAGACCCAGTACTTC. Complete variable domain (other parts from reference TRBV7-2 and TRBJ2-5): GAGVSQSPSNKVTEKGKDVELRCDPISGHTALYWYRQSLGQGLEFLIYFQGNSAPDKSGLPSDRFSAERTGGSVSTLTIQRTQQEDSAVYLCASSPGVDQETQYFGPGTRLLVL.

V usage is TRBV28 and J usage is TRBJ2-1, with 8 bases fitting TRBD2. Germline values: CDR1 MDHEN, CDR2 SYDVKM. The V gene end was trimmed by 2 bases and the J gene end by 10 bases; junction bases not matched to a gene: 1. There are 12 residues in the CDR3. The CDR3 protein is CASSLQREEQFF. CDR3 in DNA: TGTGCCAGCAGTTTACAGCGGGAGGAGCAGTTCTTC.

This clonotype was observed many times. The rearrangement uses TRBV20-1 and TRBJ2-5, with 9 bases matching TRBD1. CDR3 length: 14 residues. With V trimmed by 2 bases and J by 4 bases, 5 bases remained unmatched. Per germline, CDR1 DFQATT and CDR2 SNEGSKA (reference sequence). The CDR3 DNA follows: TGCAGTGCTAGACGGACAGGGGTGGGAGAGACCCAGTACTTC. Residues: CSARRTGVGETQYF.

The genes are TRBV7-9 and TRBJ2-7; the match to TRBD2 covers 8 bases. This CDR3 has 17 residues. CDR1 SEHNR and CDR2 FQNEAQ come from the germline V gene (reference sequence). V shed 4 bases, J shed 2 bases, and the junction held 13 bases outside the gene matches. The CDR3 nucleotides read TGTGCCAGCAGCTCAAAAAGAGCGGGAGTGGTCCCCTACGAGCAGTACTTC. Residues: CASSSKRAGVVPYEQYF.

On this clonotype: An end of the junction differs from the germline gene, which may be a read error. The CDR3 DNA follows: TGTGCTAGCAGAAAGACCGGGAGCTACGACCGGTATGGCTACACCTTC. This encodes CASRKTGSYDRYGYTF. The rearrangement uses TRBV28 and TRBJ1-2; D not resolved. CDR1 MDHEN and CDR2 SYDVKM come from the germline V gene. The CDR3 totals 16 residues.

The gene calls are TRBV10-3 and TRBJ1-2, with 8 bases identical to TRBD1. This CDR3 is built from 14 residues. Germline CDR1 reads ENHRY; CDR2 reads SYGVKD. J lost 7 bases, V lost 4 bases, and 8 bases had no gene match. The CDR3, as DNA: TGTGCCATCAGTGCAAGGGACAGGACCGGTGGCTACACCTTC. Encoded protein: CAISARDRTGGYTF.

The genes are TRBV7-6 and TRBJ1-4; D not certain. V was clipped by 1 base and J by 3 bases, with 12 bases between them. This CDR3 has 16 residues. CDR1 is SGHVS, CDR2 FNYEAQ, per germline. The CDR3 protein is CASSLGPGGSNEKLFF. CDR3 nucleotide sequence: TGTGCCAGCAGCTTAGGCCCGGGAGGGTCTAATGAAAAACTGTTTTTT.

The V and J genes are TRBV12-3 or TRBV12-4 and TRBJ2-1, with TRBD1 matching over 10 bases. The CDR3 runs 15 residues. The ends lost 8 bases at V and 4 bases at J; junction bases unmatched: 8. The CDR3 coding sequence is TGTGCCAGCTCCTCCCGGGGACAGGGGTACAATGAGCAGTTCTTC. It specifies CASSSRGQGYNEQFF.

V gene TRBV4-3 combines with J gene TRBJ2-2; D gene ambiguous. The CDR3 sequence is 16 residues long. Germline V CDR1 and CDR2: LGHNA, YSLEER. V gave up 4 bases and J gave up 5 bases, with 17 bases separating them. The CDR3 sequence is CASSPAILGLTGELFF. CDR3 DNA sequence: TGCGCCAGCAGCCCCGCTATTCTGGGCCTGACCGGGGAGCTGTTTTTT.